This TCR beta chain derives from a study of control samples from healthy donors and cancer patients. Per germline, CDR1 LGHDT and CDR2 YNNKEL (reference sequence). The CDR3 is made up of 14 amino acids. The V end was cut by 2 bases, the J end by 5 bases, with 12 bases between. Measured with immunoSEQ multiplex PCR; TCRdb has only the in-frame clones, and not every one. The profile shows about 130,000 clones, around 94% of them singletons. This sequence originates from a man in his sixties with colorectal cancer. The sequencing sample was made of PBMCs. The genes are TRBV3-1 (or the pseudogene TRBV3-2) and TRBJ1-1; tentative D call: TRBD1 (5 bases). The CDR3 nucleotides are TGTGCCAGCAGCCAAAGGGAGGGGTTGACTGAAGCTTTCTTT. Encoded protein: CASSQREGLTEAFF.